This TCR beta chain emerged from a study of T-cell reconstitution after alpha-beta-depleted transplantation in children. Study-wide points: Recipient T cells and thymic progenitors that survived were the source of the high TCRbeta diversity seen at day 60 in some patients. At one year after transplant, newly produced T cells mostly accounted for T-cell counts and diversity.

For TCRbeta, the library was prepared with unique molecular identifiers. Each CDR3 protein is one row after TCRdb ran MiXCR on the PCR reads. The table includes around 700,000 distinct CDR3 sequences, around 14% detected once. Germline V gives CDR1 MDHEN, CDR2 SYDVKM. CDR3 length equals 14 residues. This clonotype was observed a single time. Its target is not known. One end of the junction is discordant with germline, which a read error may explain. The chain carries TRBV28 and TRBJ2-2, with D maybe TRBD2 (6 bases). The sample was PBMCs, taken before TCRalphabeta/CD19-depleted stem cell transplant. The TCR originated in a girl aged 2 to 10 with congenital amegakaryocytic thrombocytopenia, due to receive a stem cell transplant. CDR3 in DNA: TGTGCCAGCAGTTTTACGGGGGAGACCGCGGAGCTGTTTTTT. This translates into CASSFTGETAELFF. Filled out from reference TRBV28 and TRBJ2-2, the complete variable domain reads DVKVTQSSRYLVKRTGEKVFLECVQDMDHENMFWYRQDPGLGLRLIYFSYDVKMKEKGDIPEGYSVSREKKERFSLILESASTNQTSMYLCASSFTGETAELFFGEGSRLTVL.